This T cell receptor (beta chain) was retrieved from a study of T cell repertoires in cytomegalovirus infection (dated by TCRdb to about 2019). The study in broad terms: Recently identified HLA-C-restricted CMV epitopes, whose presentation resists viral immunomodulation, were targeted by peptide stimulations together with well-studied HLA-B-restricted epitopes. The HLA type of each donor mattered for the analysis, because public TCR beta signatures pointed to carriage of CMV infection along with the matching HLA type. The full study reports these points: Cumulative frequency of public TCR beta family members discriminated carriers of CMV infection plus the relevant HLA type in this cohort and an independent approximately 370-donor cohort. The ex vivo response was dominated by HLA-C-restricted CMV-specific TCR beta clonotypes, which also provided the single most frequent clonotype in two of eight donors.

CDR3 length: 13 amino acids, cysteine to phenylalanine. The sequence is cut down to CDR3 DNA, 39 bases in frame from base 1. The germline V gene (reference sequence) sets CDR1 to MNHEY and CDR2 to SMNVEV. V is pared back by 6 bases and J by 2 bases, with 8 bases lying between the germline termini. Sequencing instrument: Illumina HiSeq 1500. The public sequencing data were trimmed at Q25 with fastp and processed into clonotypes with MiXCR by TCRdb, which kept only in-frame beta chains. Identical CDR3 protein sequences are pooled into one entry, listed with their most common genes and DNA. The sample table shows roughly 860,000 distinct CDR3 sequences, and 32% are seen once. The ten largest make up 12% of the sample. In light of the paper, this sample's treatment or condition label describes: in vitro stimulation with specific CMV peptide epitopes to enrich CMV-specific T cells. This clonotype has a count of ten or more. This clone's antigen is unknown. Per-nucleotide qualities are absent, and no much larger clonotype sits a single base away.

The TCR originated in a human donor in good health (CMV status not recorded). Some clones in this sample may be carry-over from other donors' samples. The sequences come from cultured CD8+ T cells from PBMCs, collected from culture after CMV antigen stimulation. The sequence is built from TRBV27 and TRBJ2-1; TRBD2 could be the D gene, as 5 bases match. The DNA sequence follows: TGTGCCAGCAGCTTCGGGACCTACAATGAGCAGTTCTTC. This encodes CASSFGTYNEQFF.